The 13 T cell receptor beta chains presented below share a single source sample, sequenced in a study. The table came from immunoSEQ multiplex PCR; TCRdb's copy has only in-frame clones and leaves some out. This table holds approximately 70,000 clones, 90% to 95% found once. What was sequenced was PBMCs. All receptors come from a man in his forties with rheumatoid arthritis.

In nucleotides, the CDR3 is TGTGCCACCAGCACTAACAGGGGATCCTTTGCGTACACCTTC. This sequence encodes CATSTNRGSFAYTF. V is TRBV15 and J is TRBJ1-2, with TRBD1 identical over 7 bases. V shed 4 bases and J 11 bases; nucleotides not matched to a gene: 13. CDR1 and CDR2 (germline): LNHNV, YYDKDF (reference sequence). The CDR3 has 14 residues.

This clone appeared once. The rearrangement uses TRBV14 and TRBJ2-5; the D gene is possibly TRBD2 (5 bases). V was pared by 4 bases and J by 4 bases, with 7 bases between. The CDR3 runs to 12 residues. Germline V gene sequence: CDR1 SGHDN, CDR2 FVKESK. The CDR3 DNA sequence: TGTGCCAGCAGCCTACGGGGAGAGACCCAGTACTTC. Translation: CASSLRGETQYF. Complete variable domain (other parts from reference TRBV14 and TRBJ2-5): EAGVTQFPSHSVIEKGQTVTLRCDPISGHDNLYWYRRVMGKEIKFLLHFVKESKQDESGMPNNRFLAERTGGTYSTLKVQPAELEDSGVYFCASSLRGETQYFGPGTRLLVL.

This chain uses TRBV19 with TRBJ2-4; D is possibly TRBD1 or TRBD2 (6 bases each). The V and J ends lost 6 bases and 0 bases respectively, with 21 bases between them. This CDR3 is built from 18 residues. Looked up from germline, CDR1 is LNHDA and CDR2 is SQIVND (reference sequence). The CDR3 DNA is TGTGCCAGTAGCTCTAGGTCATTTGGGGGGCGAGCCAAAAACATTCAGTACTTC. It is translated as CASSSRSFGGRAKNIQYF.

The V gene is TRBV5-1, the J gene TRBJ1-1, with no clear D. The germline V gene encodes CDR1 SGHRS and CDR2 YFSETQ. CDR3 length: 16 amino acids. Trimming took 0 bases from V and 0 from J, leaving 12 bases between them. The CDR3 protein is CASSLDSSPMNTEAFF. CDR3 sequence (DNA): TGCGCCAGCAGCTTGGACTCTTCCCCAATGAACACTGAAGCTTTCTTT.

The rearrangement uses TRBV7-3 and TRBJ2-3; D is undetermined. V gave up 2 bases and J gave up 4 bases, with 7 bases separating them. This CDR3 contains 13 residues. Germline V gives CDR1 SGHTA, CDR2 FQGTGA. In nucleotides, the CDR3 is TGTGCCAGCAGCTTAGCGGCCCCAGATACGCAGTATTTT. Its translation: CASSLAAPDTQYF. Using reference TRBV7-3 and TRBJ2-3 for the parts outside the CDR3, the full variable domain is GAGVSQTPSNKVTEKGKYVELRCDPISGHTALYWYRQSLGQGPEFLIYFQGTGAADDSGLPNDRFFAVRPEGSVSTLKIQRTERGDSAVYLCASSLAAPDTQYFGPGTRLTVL.

The genes are TRBV27 and TRBJ2-5, with 10 bases matching TRBD1. The germline CDR1 and CDR2 sequences are MNHEY and SMNVEV (reference sequence). The CDR3 runs 14 residues. The V segment lost 6 bases and the J segment 5 bases; nucleotides outside the gene matches: 6. Here the CDR3 reads CASRGDRGYETQYF. CDR3 in DNA: TGTGCCAGCAGGGGGGACAGGGGTTATGAGACCCAGTACTTC.

The table lists this clone with a count of one. The chain links TRBV7-2 to TRBJ2-5; 10 nucleotides line up with TRBD2. Trimming took 4 bases from V and 4 from J; bases not matched to a gene: 3. CDR3 size: 14 residues. Germline CDR1 SGHTA, CDR2 FQGNSA. The CDR3 coding sequence is TGTGCCAGCAGCTCTAGCGGGAGAATAGAGACCCAGTACTTC. This translates into CASSSSGRIETQYF. The complete variable domain, with remaining parts taken from reference TRBV7-2 and TRBJ2-5, reads GAGVSQSPSNKVTEKGKDVELRCDPISGHTALYWYRQSLGQGLEFLIYFQGNSAPDKSGLPSDRFSAERTGGSVSTLTIQRTQQEDSAVYLCASSSSGRIETQYFGPGTRLLVL.

This clone was counted once. This sequence joins TRBV11-2 and TRBJ2-5, with 7 positions matching TRBD1. The CDR3 runs 14 residues. The ends lost 3 bases at V and 3 bases at J; junction bases unmatched: 4. The germline CDR1 and CDR2 sequences are SGHAT and FQNNGV. The CDR3 DNA is TGTGCCAGCAGCTTGCACCAGGGGGAAGAGACCCAGTACTTC. Translated: CASSLHQGEETQYF. Filled out from reference TRBV11-2 and TRBJ2-5, the complete variable domain reads EAGVAQSPRYKIIEKRQSVAFWCNPISGHATLYWYQQILGQGPKLLIQFQNNGVVDDSQLPKDRFSAERLKGVDSTLKIQPAKLEDSAVYLCASSLHQGEETQYFGPGTRLLVL.

V is TRBV4-2 and J is TRBJ2-3; D possibly matches TRBD1 or TRBD2 (5 bases each). Trimming pared 0 bases from V and 1 base from J, leaving 23 bases between. Germline V gene sequence: CDR1 LGHNA, CDR2 YNFKEQ. This CDR3 has 20 amino acids. CDR3: CASSQDWDLRPERGTDTQYF. Written as DNA, the CDR3 is TGTGCCAGCAGCCAAGATTGGGACCTCCGACCCGAAAGGGGCACAGATACGCAGTATTTT.

The V call is TRBV5-1, the J call TRBJ1-6, with TRBD1 matching over 7 bases. V gave up 4 bases and J gave up 9 bases; unmatched junction bases: 10. Per germline, CDR1 SGHRS and CDR2 YFSETQ. The CDR3 loop spans 15 amino acids. The CDR3 spells CASSSTGTAASPLHF. CDR3 coding DNA: TGCGCCAGCAGCAGCACCGGGACAGCGGCTTCACCCCTCCACTTT.

The V call is TRBV6-5, the J call TRBJ1-1, with TRBD1 matching 8 bases. The CDR3 is 16 amino acids. From germline, CDR1 is MNHEY and CDR2 SVGAGI. V gave up 0 bases and J gave up 4 bases; unmatched junction bases: 7. The CDR3 here is CASSYSQGDLFTEAFF. The CDR3 bases are TGTGCCAGCAGTTACTCACAGGGGGATCTATTCACTGAAGCTTTCTTT.

The V call is TRBV24-1, the J call TRBJ1-2; D possibly corresponds to TRBD1 (5 bases). CDR1 is KGHDR and CDR2 is SFDVKD in the germline V gene. This CDR3 has 14 residues. V lost 4 bases to trimming and J lost 4 bases, with 12 bases between them. CDR3 DNA sequence: TGTGCCACCAGTGAGGGGACTTCCGTCTATGGCTACACCTTC. It yields the protein CATSEGTSVYGYTF.

The rearrangement links TRBV6-5 to TRBJ1-1; weak D call: TRBD1 (5 bases). CDR1 and CDR2 (germline): MNHEY, SVGAGI. The ends were cut back, 6 bases at V and 1 base at J, with 12 bases in the middle. The CDR3 loop spans 14 amino acids. The CDR3 DNA is TGTGCCAGCAGCCGCGGGACGCCGAACACTGAAGCTTTCTTT. Amino acid sequence: CASSRGTPNTEAFF.